Sequencing of this T cell receptor beta chain was carried out in a study of blood T cells in healthy people across ages. Points from the study as a whole: In long-lived donors, naive CD4+ cell counts and diversity exceeded those of aged donors.

Trimming at V came to 0 bases and at J to 0 bases, leaving 6 bases not matched to a gene. In germline, CDR1 is MNHEY, CDR2 SVGAGI. The CDR3 spans 17 residues. The authors ran a second PCR of roughly 7 to 11 cycles using a sample-barcoded 5' primer and a J-beta primer mix. A template-switch adaptor that had 12 random nucleotides put a tag on each cDNA molecule. One entry per CDR3 protein, called by TCRdb with MiXCR from the 5' RACE reads. The repertoire holds fewer than 900,000 distinct CDR3 sequences, roughly 44% seen once, with 20% to 25% in the top ten. A word on this clonotype: Its antigen is currently unknown.

Per sample, a minimum of 7 million PBMCs were isolated. This TCR was sampled from an older woman in good health. Sequenced material: blood. The chain employs TRBV6-5 and TRBJ2-3; 7 bases map to TRBD2. In nucleotides, the CDR3 is TGTGCCAGCAGTTACTCACGGGCGGGGGACAGCACAGATACGCAGTATTTT. It is translated as CASSYSRAGDSTDTQYF.